The 25 T cell receptor beta chains below were found in one sample sequenced in a study of blood T cell repertoires in COVID-19. The method was immunoSEQ multiplex PCR; TCRdb's version includes in-frame clones alone and lacks a portion of them. The sample consists of fewer than 120,000 clones, roughly 87% of them appearing once. Material: peripheral blood. The receptors here all came from a human donor in a cohort sampled during active COVID-19.

The genes are TRBV27 and TRBJ1-6, with D tentatively TRBD1 (6 bases). The CDR3 sequence is 13 residues long. V shed 5 bases and J shed 8 bases, with 10 bases lying between them. Germline V CDR1 and CDR2: MNHEY, SMNVEV (reference sequence). The CDR3 coding sequence is TGTGCCAGCAGTAACAACAGGGATTCACCCCTCCACTTT. Residues: CASSNNRDSPLHF.

The chain has TRBV9 and TRBJ2-3; perhaps TRBD1 as D (6 bases). This CDR3 spans 15 amino acids. V lost 0 bases and J 3 bases, leaving 11 bases between the germline ends. Looked up from germline, CDR1 is SGDLS and CDR2 is YYNGEE. CDR3 in DNA: TGTGCCAGCAGCGTAGGAAATAGGGGGACAGATACGCAGTATTTT. It codes for CASSVGNRGTDTQYF.

The chain uses TRBV6-5 and TRBJ2-3, with D perhaps matching TRBD2 (6 bases). The CDR3 length is 13 residues. Germline assignment: CDR1 MNHEY and CDR2 SVGAGI. Trimming removed 6 bases at V and 7 bases at J, with 14 bases between. CDR3 nucleotide sequence: TGTGCCAGCAGCGATCCGGGGGTAAATACGCAGTATTTT. Translated, it gives CASSDPGVNTQYF.

This chain connects TRBV7-9 to TRBJ2-3; 7 bases map to TRBD1. The CDR3 extends over 15 amino acids. V shed 5 bases, J shed 4 bases, and the junction held 9 bases outside the gene matches. In germline, CDR1 is SEHNR, CDR2 FQNEAQ (reference sequence). CDR3 region: CASSRGQNHADTQYF. The CDR3 DNA sequence: TGTGCCAGCAGCCGGGGACAGAATCACGCAGATACGCAGTATTTT. Combining the CDR3 with reference TRBV7-9 and TRBJ2-3 gives the whole variable domain DTGVSQNPRHKITKRGQNVTFRCDPISEHNRLYWYRQTLGQGPEFLTYFQNEAQLEKSRLLSDRFSAERPKGSFSTLEIQRTEQGDSAMYLCASSRGQNHADTQYFGPGTRLTVL.

The V and J genes are TRBV10-3 and TRBJ2-1; 7 bases line up with TRBD2. The CDR3 has 12 amino acids. CDR1 is ENHRY, CDR2 SYGVKD, per germline. V was pared by 5 bases and J by 7 bases, with 2 bases of the junction left unmatched. The CDR3 nucleotides are TGTGCCATCAGTCAAGCGGGGAATGAGCAGTTCTTC. Translated: CAISQAGNEQFF.

This chain joins TRBV6-5 and TRBJ1-1, with TRBD1 as a possible D gene (5 bases). Germline V gives CDR1 MNHEY, CDR2 SVGAGI. Trimming cost V 7 bases and J 10 bases, with 16 bases left between them. CDR3 size: 12 residues. Here the CDR3 reads CASTSRQGGAFF. CDR3 sequence (DNA): TGTGCCAGCACCTCTAGGCAGGGTGGAGCTTTCTTT.

The V gene is TRBV27, the J gene TRBJ2-1; D unresolved. The CDR3 loop spans 12 amino acids. Trimming pared 5 bases from V and 3 bases from J, leaving 5 bases between. Germline values: CDR1 MNHEY, CDR2 SMNVEV (reference sequence). CDR3 sequence (DNA): TGTGCCAGCAGTCAGCGCTACAATGAGCAGTTCTTC. This gives the protein CASSQRYNEQFF.

CDR3 sequence reads: CASRFGQGAEKLFF. The CDR3 DNA follows: TGTGCCAGCAGATTTGGACAGGGGGCCGAAAAACTGTTTTTT. This chain links TRBV7-9 with TRBJ1-4, with 11 nucleotides matching TRBD1. This CDR3 is 14 amino acids long. Germline CDR1 reads SEHNR; CDR2 reads FQNEAQ (reference sequence). V lost 6 bases and J lost 8; bases outside the gene matches: 5.

V usage is TRBV6-4 and J usage is TRBJ1-1; 12 nucleotides agree with TRBD1. CDR1 MRHNA and CDR2 SNTAGT come from the germline V gene. V lost 2 bases and J lost 12; bases outside the gene matches: 7. This CDR3 has 14 residues. The CDR3 coding sequence is TGTGCCAGCAGTGACGGGACAGGGGGCTTGGGTACTTTCTTT. Translation gives CASSDGTGGLGTFF.

With respect to this clone: Other DNA variants within this sample encode the same CDR3. This chain connects TRBV6-4 to TRBJ1-2; D is perhaps TRBD1 (5 bases). Between the trimmed V and J ends, which lost 0 bases and 7 bases, there was a span of 9 bases. Germline CDR1 MRHNA, CDR2 SNTAGT. The CDR3 is made up of 13 amino acids. The CDR3 is CASSDSGQGGYTF. CDR3 nucleotide sequence: TGTGCCAGCAGTGACTCGGGGCAGGGTGGCTACACCTTC.

At least ten counts were recorded for this clone. The chain employs TRBV5-4 and TRBJ2-3; 8 bases are a match to TRBD1. Germline CDR1 and CDR2: SGHNT and YYREEE (reference sequence). V lost 4 bases, J lost 3 bases, and 13 bases stayed unmatched. CDR3 size: 17 residues. The CDR3 loop is CASSTAGTGGGTDTQYF. The CDR3 bases are TGTGCCAGCAGCACCGCCGGGACAGGCGGTGGAACAGATACGCAGTATTTT.

This chain connects TRBV20-1 to TRBJ2-2; TRBD2 might be the D (5 bases). Per germline, CDR1 DFQATT and CDR2 SNEGSKA (reference sequence). There are 15 residues in the CDR3. Trimming shortened V by 3 bases and J by 1 base, and 12 bases separated the two germline ends. The CDR3: CSASRFGVNTGELFF. The CDR3 DNA sequence: TGCAGTGCTAGTCGCTTCGGGGTGAACACCGGGGAGCTGTTTTTT.

This chain connects TRBV6-2 or TRBV6-3 to TRBJ2-2; D possibly corresponds to TRBD2 (5 bases). CDR1 is MNHEY and CDR2 is SVGEGT in the germline V gene. The CDR3 has 14 amino acids. Trimming stripped 5 bases from V and 6 bases from J, with 13 bases between. The CDR3 protein is CASSHTPGSGELFF. The CDR3 bases are TGTGCCAGCAGTCACACCCCGGGATCCGGGGAGCTGTTTTTT.

The chain uses TRBV16 and TRBJ1-3; D may be TRBD1 (6 bases). The ends were cut back, 3 bases at V and 4 bases at J, with 19 bases in the middle. In germline, CDR1 is KGHSY, CDR2 FQNENV. The CDR3 runs to 17 residues. CDR3 region: CASSQSGGGAGGNTIYF. As DNA, the CDR3 is TGTGCCAGCAGCCAGTCCGGGGGGGGCGCCGGCGGAAACACCATATATTTT.

The V and J genes are TRBV11-2 and TRBJ1-6; D uncertain. Germline V CDR1 and CDR2: SGHAT, FQNNGV. V was trimmed by 3 bases and J by 8 bases, leaving 11 bases between them. The CDR3 runs to 14 residues. The CDR3 protein is CASSFGFVDSPLHF. The CDR3 DNA reads as TGTGCCAGCAGCTTCGGGTTTGTAGATTCACCCCTCCACTTT.

The chain has TRBV5-4 and TRBJ2-1; 16 nucleotides align to TRBD2. The CDR3 runs 17 residues. Germline CDR1 is SGHNT and CDR2 is YYREEE (reference sequence). Trimming at V came to 4 bases and at J to 1 base, leaving 2 bases not matched to a gene. The CDR3 DNA sequence: TGTGCCAGCAGCGGGACTAGCGGGGGGGCTTCCTACAATGAGCAGTTCTTC. Protein sequence: CASSGTSGGASYNEQFF.

This sequence joins TRBV5-4 and TRBJ1-1, with D possibly matching TRBD1 (6 bases). Trimming shortened V by 6 bases and J by 4 bases, and 16 bases separated the two germline ends. This CDR3 has 14 residues. Germline CDR1 and CDR2: SGHNT and YYREEE (reference sequence). In DNA, the CDR3 is TGTGCCAGCACCCGGAGGGGGGGGTCCACTGAAGCTTTCTTT. This encodes CASTRRGGSTEAFF.

This sequence joins TRBV14 and TRBJ1-1; no clear D gene. CDR1 is SGHDN and CDR2 is FVKESK in the germline V gene. Trimming stripped 4 bases from V and 11 bases from J, with 17 bases between. CDR3 length equals 13 residues. DNA of the CDR3: TGTGCCAGCAGCCCACGGGATTTTCAGCGGGCTTTCTTT. Amino acid sequence: CASSPRDFQRAFF.

The rearrangement uses TRBV12-3 or TRBV12-4 and TRBJ1-2, with 7 bases aligning to TRBD1. The CDR3 is 13 residues long. V shed 7 bases and J 14 bases; nucleotides not matched to a gene: 16. The CDR3 protein is CASNKEVWQGVTF. Here the CDR3 DNA reads TGTGCCAGCAACAAGGAGGTCTGGCAGGGGGTGACCTTC.

This chain connects TRBV4-1 to TRBJ1-5; 8 nucleotides agree with TRBD1. V dropped 2 bases and J dropped 4; count of bases not matched to a gene: 10. This CDR3 spans 17 amino acids. Germline CDR1 reads MGHRA; CDR2 reads YSYEKL. The CDR3, as DNA: TGCGCCAGCAGCCAACTACCAGGGGGCTGGGGGAATCAGCCCCAGCATTTT. It is translated as CASSQLPGGWGNQPQHF.

The rearrangement joins TRBV6-5 to TRBJ2-3, with 14 bases aligning to TRBD2. Per the germline V gene, CDR1 is MNHEY and CDR2 is SVGAGI. The CDR3 has 16 amino acids. V trimming: 0 bases; J trimming: 4 bases; junction bases outside the gene matches: 0. CDR3 DNA: TGTGCCAGCAGTTACTCGACTAGCGGGAGGGCAGATACGCAGTATTTT. Translating gives CASSYSTSGRADTQYF.

DNA for the CDR3: TGCGCCAGCAGCTTGACCCTAGAATCCTACAATGAGCAGTTCTTC. Amino acids: CASSLTLESYNEQFF. The chain uses TRBV5-1 and TRBJ2-1, with D uncertain. V lost 1 base and J 1 base, leaving 9 bases between the germline ends. This CDR3 is 15 amino acids long. Germline V gene lookup returns CDR1 SGHRS and CDR2 YFSETQ.

The chain employs TRBV4-2 and TRBJ1-1; D unresolved. The CDR3 is 13 residues long. From germline, CDR1 is LGHNA and CDR2 YNFKEQ. V lost 0 bases and J lost 8, with 10 bases in between. DNA for the CDR3: TGTGCCAGCAGCCAAGAGGCAGGAATGGAAGCTTTCTTT. Amino acid sequence: CASSQEAGMEAFF.

The rearrangement joins TRBV27 to TRBJ2-4; D is unresolved. Trimming cost V 6 bases and J 2 bases, with 11 bases left between them. Germline CDR1 MNHEY, CDR2 SMNVEV (reference sequence). This CDR3 is 14 amino acids long. Written as DNA, the CDR3 is TGTGCCAGCAGCCTTAGTAACCCCAAAAACATTCAGTACTTC. Its protein is CASSLSNPKNIQYF.

CDR3 DNA sequence: TGTGCCAGCAGCCAAGACGAGGGAGAGACCCAGTACTTC. It translates to CASSQDEGETQYF. The chain joins TRBV4-2 to TRBJ2-5, with a tentative D call TRBD2 (5 bases). V was shortened by 0 bases and J by 4 bases, with 6 bases between the two germline ends. The germline gives CDR1 LGHNA, CDR2 YNFKEQ. CDR3 length: 13 residues.